Each of the 27 T cell receptor beta chains below was sequenced from the same sample in a study of technical replicates of blood from several donors. Sequencing used immunoSEQ multiplex PCR; TCRdb keeps in-frame clones, though not all of them. The profile shows some 66,000 clones, 98% of them singletons. Sequencing was done on a sample of T cells isolated from PBMCs. The receptor set was obtained from a human donor in good health.

This clone was picked up one time. The chain is built from TRBV5-4 and TRBJ2-1, with 7 bases aligning to TRBD1. CDR3 length: 15 residues. Per germline, CDR1 SGHNT and CDR2 YYREEE (reference sequence). V was pared by 5 bases and J by 2 bases, with 7 bases of the junction left unmatched. The CDR3 nucleotides are TGTGCCAGCAGACGGGACAGCACGGCCTACAATGAGCAGTTCTTC. It translates to CASRRDSTAYNEQFF.

This clone was seen a single time. The rearrangement links TRBV25-1 to TRBJ2-5; TRBD2 agrees at 9 bases. After removal of 7 bases from V and 5 bases from J, the junction contained 11 bases not matched to a gene. This CDR3 spans 15 amino acids. In germline, CDR1 is MGHDK, CDR2 SYGVNS. The CDR3 here is CASKAPSGTFETQYF. The CDR3 DNA follows: TGTGCCAGCAAAGCCCCTAGCGGGACTTTTGAGACCCAGTACTTC.

The chain joins TRBV27 to TRBJ2-3; 10 nucleotides line up with TRBD1. The CDR3 runs 15 residues. In germline, CDR1 is MNHEY, CDR2 SMNVEV (reference sequence). After removal of 8 bases from V and 6 bases from J, the junction contained 11 bases not matched to a gene. This chain's CDR3 is CASRPGTGDWDTQYF. CDR3 bases: TGTGCCAGCCGACCCGGGACAGGGGATTGGGATACGCAGTATTTT.

The chain carries TRBV5-1 and TRBJ1-1; TRBD1 agrees at 7 bases. Germline values: CDR1 SGHRS, CDR2 YFSETQ. Trimming at V came to 7 bases and at J to 1 base, leaving 10 bases not matched to a gene. The CDR3 totals 15 residues. CDR3 nucleotides: TGCGCCAGCTTCCGGGAGGGGGCAGGGAACACTGAAGCTTTCTTT. As protein: CASFREGAGNTEAFF.

The chain employs TRBV27 and TRBJ1-1, with TRBD1 matching 8 bases. V trimming: 4 bases; J trimming: 8 bases; junction bases outside the gene matches: 6. The length of the CDR3 is 13 residues. Germline loops: CDR1 MNHEY, CDR2 SMNVEV (reference sequence). CDR3 sequence reads: CASSSSRDREAFF. CDR3 in DNA: TGTGCCAGCAGTTCGAGCCGGGACAGGGAAGCTTTCTTT.

The chain has TRBV15 and TRBJ2-2; weak D call: TRBD2 (5 bases). The germline CDR1 and CDR2 sequences are LNHNV and YYDKDF (reference sequence). V dropped 5 bases and J dropped 7 bases, with 20 bases sitting between them. This CDR3 spans 16 amino acids. CDR3 region: CATSPSGVRKGGELFF. As DNA, the CDR3 is TGTGCCACCAGCCCGAGCGGAGTCCGGAAGGGCGGGGAGCTGTTTTTT.

The V gene is TRBV6-1, the J gene TRBJ2-7; a possible D gene is TRBD1 (5 bases). Germline V gene data show CDR1 as MNHNS and CDR2 as SASEGT. The CDR3 is 14 amino acids. The V gene lost 5 bases and the J gene lost 3 bases, with 14 bases spanning the gap. The CDR3 DNA reads as TGTGCCAGCAGTAGGTGGCACCAGGGCTACGAGCAGTACTTC. Its translation: CASSRWHQGYEQYF.

This sequence joins TRBV4-1 and TRBJ1-2, with D perhaps matching TRBD1 (5 bases). This CDR3 contains 15 residues. Germline CDR1 and CDR2: MGHRA and YSYEKL. V was shortened by 4 bases and J by 6 bases, with 18 bases between the two germline ends. The CDR3 loop reads CASSPRGEAHNGYTF. In nucleotides, the CDR3 is TGCGCCAGCAGCCCCCGAGGGGAGGCCCACAATGGCTACACCTTC.

CDR3 loop: CASSRDRRGEQYF. The CDR3, as DNA: TGTGCCAGCAGCCGGGACAGGCGGGGCGAGCAGTACTTC. The rearrangement uses TRBV25-1 and TRBJ2-7; 8 bases are shared with TRBD1. Germline assignment: CDR1 MGHDK and CDR2 SYGVNS. The CDR3 covers 13 residues. After removal of 6 bases from V and 6 bases from J, the junction contained 7 bases not matched to a gene.

This rearrangement joins TRBV6-5 to TRBJ1-6; D remains unclear. Germline lookup yields CDR1 MNHEY and CDR2 SVGAGI. This CDR3 has 15 amino acids. V lost 6 bases and J 2 bases, leaving 11 bases between the germline ends. CDR3 in amino acids: CASRAKITYNSPLHF. The CDR3 region has the DNA TGTGCCAGCAGAGCAAAAATCACCTATAATTCACCCCTCCACTTT.

V is TRBV11-2 and J is TRBJ2-1; tentative D call: TRBD2 (6 bases). V was clipped by 2 bases and J by 4 bases, with 21 bases between them. The CDR3 length is 18 residues. The V gene's germline CDR1 is SGHAT and CDR2 FQNNGV. The CDR3: CASSLKGRGLARYNEQFF. The CDR3 coding sequence is TGTGCCAGCAGCTTAAAAGGACGAGGGCTAGCGCGGTACAATGAGCAGTTCTTC.

V is TRBV27 and J is TRBJ2-2; the D gene is possibly TRBD1 (5 bases). V was pared by 6 bases and J by 3 bases, with 17 bases between. This CDR3 region has 16 residues. Germline loops: CDR1 MNHEY, CDR2 SMNVEV (reference sequence). The CDR3 DNA sequence: TGTGCCAGCAGAACCGCCAGGGTTATACACACCGGGGAGCTGTTTTTT. Amino acids: CASRTARVIHTGELFF.

J is TRBJ1-1 and V is TRBV7-6; 8 bases agree with TRBD1. There are 15 residues in the CDR3. V dropped 5 bases and J dropped 4; count of bases not matched to a gene: 9. Germline CDR1 SGHVS, CDR2 FNYEAQ. CDR3 region: CASSPIQGVVTEAFF. The CDR3 bases are TGTGCCAGCAGCCCAATACAGGGGGTAGTCACTGAAGCTTTCTTT.

CDR3 coding DNA: TGTGCCACCAGCAGAGATCGTCTGAGTCTAGATCAGCCCCAGCATTTT. Translation: CATSRDRLSLDQPQHF. J is TRBJ1-5 and V is TRBV15; D unclear. The CDR3 is made up of 16 amino acids. V shed 0 bases and J shed 5 bases, with 14 bases lying between them. The germline CDR1 and CDR2 sequences are LNHNV and YYDKDF (reference sequence).

Concerning this clone: An end of the junction does not agree with germline; a read error may underlie this. The chain is built from TRBV7-7 and TRBJ2-1; D not resolved. Germline V gene sequence: CDR1 SSHAT, CDR2 FNYEAQ (reference sequence). The CDR3 extends over 13 amino acids. CDR3 DNA: TGTGCTAGCAGCTTGGAACAGCCCAATGAGCAGTTCTTC. Translated, it gives CASSLEQPNEQFF.

The CDR3 DNA reads TGTGCCAGCAGCGCCGTCAAACCGGGACAGAGCTACGAGCAGTACTTC. This sequence encodes CASSAVKPGQSYEQYF. This chain uses TRBV7-8 with TRBJ2-7; TRBD1 matches at 7 bases. The ends lost 5 bases at V and 3 bases at J; junction bases unmatched: 13. The CDR3 is 16 residues long. The germline V gene encodes CDR1 SGHVS and CDR2 FQNEAQ.

This chain links TRBV6-5 with TRBJ1-1; unclear D gene. Germline CDR1 and CDR2: MNHEY and SVGAGI. Trimming stripped 7 bases from V and 3 bases from J, with 3 bases between. The CDR3 contains 10 residues. CDR3 nucleotides: TGTGCCAGCAACTACACTGAAGCTTTCTTT. This sequence encodes CASNYTEAFF.

The chain links TRBV7-6 to TRBJ1-1; D uncertain. The germline CDR1 and CDR2 sequences are SGHVS and FNYEAQ. This CDR3 region has 15 residues. V lost 3 bases and J lost 2, with 13 bases in between. For the CDR3, the DNA is TGTGCCAGCAGCTTCGTCGGGAACTCAAACACTGAAGCTTTCTTT. Translated, it gives CASSFVGNSNTEAFF.

This chain joins TRBV29-1 and TRBJ1-2; 8 bases fit TRBD1. V gave up 5 bases and J gave up 6 bases; unmatched junction bases: 8. From germline, CDR1 is SQVTM and CDR2 ANQGSEA. The CDR3 spans 13 residues. CDR3 sequence: CSVPGQGKHGYTF. CDR3 nucleotide sequence: TGCAGCGTTCCAGGACAGGGAAAGCATGGCTACACCTTC.

The chain couples TRBV4-1 to TRBJ2-3, with TRBD2 matching over 9 bases. The CDR3 loop spans 16 amino acids. With 1 base clipped from V and 1 base from J, the junction kept 3 bases outside the gene matches. From germline, CDR1 is MGHRA and CDR2 YSYEKL. CDR3 sequence: CASSQVLAGGTDTQYF. The CDR3, as DNA: TGCGCCAGCAGCCAAGTATTAGCGGGGGGCACAGATACGCAGTATTTT.

This sequence joins TRBV7-3 and TRBJ2-3, with D possibly being TRBD2 (6 bases). With 0 bases removed from V and 2 bases from J, the gap between germline ends came to 12 bases. In germline, CDR1 is SGHTA, CDR2 FQGTGA. This CDR3 has 16 amino acids. CDR3: CASSLTISGNTDTQYF. The CDR3 nucleotides are TGTGCCAGCAGCTTAACCATTAGCGGAAACACAGATACGCAGTATTTT.

This sequence joins TRBV11-1 and TRBJ1-1; no clear D gene. With 5 bases removed from V and 8 bases from J, the gap between germline ends came to 12 bases. Per germline, CDR1 SGHAT and CDR2 FQDESV (reference sequence). The CDR3 has 12 amino acids. The CDR3 DNA reads TGTGCCAGCAGCAGCCTAGTCACCGAAGCTTTCTTT. It translates to CASSSLVTEAFF.

The V and J genes are TRBV19 and TRBJ1-2, with 9 bases matching TRBD1. Germline assignment: CDR1 LNHDA and CDR2 SQIVND (reference sequence). CDR3 length: 18 amino acids. The V gene end was trimmed by 4 bases and the J gene end by 1 base; junction bases not matched to a gene: 13. This chain's CDR3 is CASSTIGQGRGSNYGYTF. The DNA of the CDR3 is TGTGCCAGTAGTACTATCGGACAGGGGCGAGGGAGTAACTATGGCTACACCTTC.

The V and J genes are TRBV5-1 and TRBJ2-1, with 8 nucleotides matching TRBD1. The CDR3 loop spans 13 amino acids. Germline V CDR1 and CDR2: SGHRS, YFSETQ. V lost 4 bases, J lost 8 bases, and 5 bases stayed unmatched. The CDR3 spells CASSPGQGDEQFF. The CDR3, as DNA: TGCGCCAGCAGCCCTGGACAGGGCGATGAGCAGTTCTTC.

The chain has TRBV7-3 and TRBJ2-5; TRBD2 aligns across 7 bases. After removal of 2 bases from V and 6 bases from J, the junction contained 6 bases not matched to a gene. CDR3 size: 14 residues. CDR1 and CDR2 (germline): SGHTA, FQGTGA. The CDR3 DNA sequence: TGTGCCAGCAGCTTATCCGGCGGGGGTAAGACCCAGTACTTC. Its protein is CASSLSGGGKTQYF.

The V and J genes are TRBV5-4 and TRBJ1-1; TRBD1 aligns across 8 bases. CDR1 is SGHNT, CDR2 YYREEE, per germline (reference sequence). The trim removed 5 bases at V and 0 bases at J, leaving 9 bases unmatched. The CDR3 is 16 residues long. CDR3 bases: TGTGCCAGCAGGGGACAGGTGGGGGCAATGAACACTGAAGCTTTCTTT. It codes for CASRGQVGAMNTEAFF.

The CDR3 reads CASSLVEGAETQYF. As DNA, the CDR3 is TGTGCCAGCAGCTTGGTGGAGGGGGCAGAGACCCAGTACTTC. The chain is built from TRBV5-8 and TRBJ2-5, with a possible D match to TRBD1 (7 bases). V dropped 0 bases and J dropped 4 bases, with 10 bases sitting between them. The length of the CDR3 is 14 residues. CDR1 and CDR2 from the germline V gene are SGHTS and YDEGEE.